Each of the 20 T cell receptor beta chains below was sequenced from the same sample in a study of blood T cell repertoires in COVID-19. Profiling relied on immunoSEQ multiplex PCR, and the TCRdb table lists in-frame clones only, not all of them. The sample lists some 380,000 clones, nearly 90% occurring once. Sequenced: PBMCs or T cells enriched from blood (not recorded which). The receptors originated from a woman between 35 and 50 years old with acute COVID-19.

This sequence joins TRBV2 and TRBJ2-7, with 7 bases aligning to TRBD1. The V gene end was trimmed by 7 bases and the J gene end by 3 bases; junction bases not matched to a gene: 9. The CDR3 loop spans 14 amino acids. CDR1 is SNHLY and CDR2 is FYNNEI in the germline V gene. The CDR3 bases are TGTGCCAGCAACCGACAGGGCCTATACTACGAGCAGTACTTC. It yields the protein CASNRQGLYYEQYF.

In this sample, this clone turned up once. This chain uses TRBV6-5 with TRBJ2-7, with a tentative D call TRBD2 (7 bases). V was shortened by 5 bases and J by 6 bases, with 17 bases between the two germline ends. Per the germline V gene, CDR1 is MNHEY and CDR2 is SVGAGI. This CDR3 region has 14 residues. CDR3 sequence reads: CASSRPGGGGEQYF. The CDR3 DNA follows: TGTGCCAGCAGTCGCCCCGGCGGGGGCGGCGAGCAGTACTTC.

The chain joins TRBV6-5 to TRBJ2-1, with 7 bases matching TRBD1. This CDR3 has 14 amino acids. J lost 5 bases, V lost 4 bases, and 5 bases had no gene match. The germline gives CDR1 MNHEY, CDR2 SVGAGI. CDR3: CASSLQGSHNEQFF. The CDR3 coding sequence is TGTGCCAGCAGTTTACAGGGGAGCCACAATGAGCAGTTCTTC.

This clone was observed a handful of times. The CDR3 reads CASSAGNTEAFF. CDR3 sequence (DNA): TGTGCCAGCAGCGCGGGGAACACTGAAGCTTTCTTT. The chain joins TRBV9 to TRBJ1-1; D unclear. CDR1 is SGDLS and CDR2 is YYNGEE in the germline V gene. This CDR3 is 12 amino acids long. V lost 3 bases and J lost 1, with 4 bases in between.

This rearrangement joins TRBV27 to TRBJ1-1, with D possibly being TRBD1 (5 bases). V was shortened by 0 bases and J by 1 base, with 9 bases between the two germline ends. The germline V gene encodes CDR1 MNHEY and CDR2 SMNVEV (reference sequence). The CDR3 is 15 residues long. The CDR3 coding sequence is TGTGCCAGCAGTTTATCCGCGGGGGGGAACACTGAAGCTTTCTTT. Translation gives CASSLSAGGNTEAFF.

J is TRBJ2-1 and V is TRBV5-1, with a possible D match to TRBD2 (5 bases). This CDR3 has 13 amino acids. CDR1 SGHRS and CDR2 YFSETQ come from the germline V gene. The V gene lost 2 bases and the J gene lost 4 bases, with 7 bases spanning the gap. The DNA for the CDR3 is TGCGCCAGCAGCTTTTGGGAGTACAATGAGCAGTTCTTC. Translating gives CASSFWEYNEQFF.

This CDR3 is CASSLGIDRMNTEAFF. As DNA, the CDR3 is TGTGCCAGCAGCTTGGGGATCGACAGGATGAACACTGAAGCTTTCTTT. The V call is TRBV5-6, the J call TRBJ1-1, with D possibly matching TRBD1 (6 bases). There are 16 residues in the CDR3. The ends were cut back, 0 bases at V and 0 bases at J, with 12 bases in the middle. Germline V gene lookup returns CDR1 SGHDT and CDR2 YYEEEE.

The gene calls are TRBV9 and TRBJ1-2; 7 bases fit TRBD1. Germline V CDR1 and CDR2: SGDLS, YYNGEE. The CDR3 extends over 14 amino acids. The trim removed 4 bases at V and 8 bases at J, leaving 11 bases unmatched. Here the CDR3 DNA reads TGTGCCAGCAGCCTGAGGGACAGTCCAGTGGGCTACACCTTC. The encoded protein is CASSLRDSPVGYTF.

The chain recombines TRBV2 with TRBJ2-2; 10 bases match TRBD1. V was clipped by 6 bases and J by 4 bases; unmatched bases: 2. The CDR3 extends over 14 amino acids. In germline, CDR1 is SNHLY, CDR2 FYNNEI. The CDR3: CASSRDRGTGELFF. As DNA, the CDR3 is TGTGCCAGCAGCCGGGACAGGGGCACCGGGGAGCTGTTTTTT.

The chain links TRBV30 to TRBJ2-4, with no clear D. The CDR3 sequence is 15 residues long. The germline V gene encodes CDR1 GTSNPN and CDR2 SVGIG (reference sequence). Trimming removed 3 bases at V and 6 bases at J, with 18 bases between. CDR3 sequence: CAWSPPVTPVNIQYF. CDR3 in DNA: TGTGCCTGGAGCCCACCCGTGACTCCGGTAAACATTCAGTACTTC.

The V gene is TRBV30, the J gene TRBJ1-6; tentatively, D is TRBD1 (6 bases). V was clipped by 4 bases and J by 7 bases, with 11 bases between them. CDR3 length equals 13 residues. CDR1 is GTSNPN, CDR2 SVGIG, per germline (reference sequence). CDR3 coding DNA: TGTGCCTGGACGGGACAACTCAATTCACCCCTCCACTTT. Its protein is CAWTGQLNSPLHF.

In its sample, this clone was seen a few times. The DNA for the CDR3 is TGTGCCACCAGCAGAGACAAATATGGCTACACCTTC. Its translation: CATSRDKYGYTF. J is TRBJ1-2 and V is TRBV15; D is unresolved. Germline-derived CDR1 and CDR2 are LNHNV and YYDKDF (reference sequence). This CDR3 contains 12 residues. Trimming took off 0 bases at V and 5 bases at J, with 4 bases between the two ends.

The chain uses TRBV9 and TRBJ1-6; possible D gene TRBD1, 5 bases. The CDR3 has 16 residues. The V gene's germline CDR1 is SGDLS and CDR2 YYNGEE. Trimming took off 0 bases at V and 7 bases at J, with 14 bases between the two ends. The CDR3 here is CASSVGQGIVNSPLHF. The CDR3 DNA reads as TGTGCCAGCAGCGTAGGGCAGGGTATAGTCAATTCACCCCTCCACTTT.

The chain joins TRBV5-1 to TRBJ2-2; maybe TRBD2 (6 bases). CDR1 is SGHRS and CDR2 is YFSETQ in the germline V gene. This CDR3 has 16 residues. V lost 6 bases, J lost 8 bases, and 23 bases lay in between. The CDR3 protein is CASTDRDSSLIGELFF. CDR3 nucleotides: TGCGCCAGCACCGACCGGGACTCGTCTTTAATAGGGGAGCTGTTTTTT.

This chain uses TRBV19 with TRBJ2-1; TRBD2 agrees at 7 bases. J was trimmed by 5 bases and V by 10 bases; bases with no gene match: 8. CDR3 length: 13 amino acids. Per the germline V gene, CDR1 is LNHDA and CDR2 is SQIVND (reference sequence). CDR3: CATRLASNNEQFF. The DNA of the CDR3 is TGTGCCACACGACTAGCTTCGAACAATGAGCAGTTCTTC.

The chain employs TRBV6-5 and TRBJ1-4; D is perhaps TRBD1 (5 bases). Germline lookup yields CDR1 MNHEY and CDR2 SVGAGI. Trimming pared 2 bases from V and 7 bases from J, leaving 14 bases between. The CDR3 extends over 15 amino acids. The CDR3 DNA is TGTGCCAGCAGTTACCTCTCGGGGGGTACTGAAAAACTGTTTTTT. Protein sequence: CASSYLSGGTEKLFF.

The chain uses TRBV20-1 and TRBJ1-1, with a possible D match to TRBD1 (5 bases). The CDR3 has 13 residues. Germline assignment: CDR1 DFQATT and CDR2 SNEGSKA (reference sequence). With 3 bases removed from V and 4 bases from J, the gap between germline ends came to 12 bases. The CDR3 region has the DNA TGCAGTGCTAGTTCGGGGGGATCCACTGAAGCTTTCTTT. Its protein product is CSASSGGSTEAFF.

The chain combines TRBV6-4 with TRBJ2-1; 8 positions match TRBD1. This CDR3 has 13 amino acids. CDR1 and CDR2 (germline): MRHNA, SNTAGT. V shed 5 bases and J 5 bases; nucleotides not matched to a gene: 2. Written as DNA, the CDR3 is TGTGCCAGCAGTCGGACAGGGAACAATGAGCAGTTCTTC. It yields the protein CASSRTGNNEQFF.

The chain is built from TRBV6-1 and TRBJ1-4; D may be TRBD1 (5 bases). This CDR3 is 15 amino acids long. The V gene's germline CDR1 is MNHNS and CDR2 SASEGT. Trimming pared 3 bases from V and 3 bases from J, leaving 11 bases between. The CDR3 protein is CASSDNRFPNEKLFF. Written as DNA, the CDR3 is TGTGCCAGCAGTGACAACAGGTTCCCTAATGAAAAACTGTTTTTT.

The chain uses TRBV12-3 or TRBV12-4 and TRBJ2-5; D unclear. The CDR3 loop spans 12 amino acids. Trimming took 3 bases from V and 2 from J, leaving 4 bases between them. CDR3 DNA sequence: TGTGCCAGCAGTTTTTCTCAAGAGACCCAGTACTTC. Protein product: CASSFSQETQYF.